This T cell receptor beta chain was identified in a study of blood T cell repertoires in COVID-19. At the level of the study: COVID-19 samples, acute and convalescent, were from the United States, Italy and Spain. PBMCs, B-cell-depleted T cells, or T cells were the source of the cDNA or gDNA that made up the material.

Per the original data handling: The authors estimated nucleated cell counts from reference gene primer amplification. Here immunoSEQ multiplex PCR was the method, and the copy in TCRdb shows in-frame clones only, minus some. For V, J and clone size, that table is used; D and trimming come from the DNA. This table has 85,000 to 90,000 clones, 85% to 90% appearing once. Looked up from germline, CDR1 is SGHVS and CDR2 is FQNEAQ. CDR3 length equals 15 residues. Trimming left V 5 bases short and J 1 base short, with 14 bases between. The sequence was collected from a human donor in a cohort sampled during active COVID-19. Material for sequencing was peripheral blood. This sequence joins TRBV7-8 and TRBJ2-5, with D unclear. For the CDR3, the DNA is TGTGCCAGCAGCCACCCAGGTGGGCTCCAAGAGACCCAGTACTTC. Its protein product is CASSHPGGLQETQYF.